The source of this T cell receptor (beta chain) is a study of T cells in Graves' hyperthyroidism and ophthalmopathy. Notes on the study in general: Blood also showed most of the thyroid clonotypes that were expanded above 0.001.

This CDR3 is 12 amino acids long. In germline, CDR1 is SEHNR, CDR2 FQNEAQ (reference sequence). V was cut by 1 base and J by 5 bases, with 5 bases left in between. The investigators amplified TCR beta CDR3 regions from RNA transcripts. HTBI primers drove first-round RT-PCR of the TCR CDR3. One entry per CDR3 protein results from TCRdb running MiXCR on the multiplex PCR reads. Of 250,000 or so distinct CDR3 sequences in the sample, 13% to 15% were seen once. A note on this clonotype: Its target is not known.

The specimen was blood. J is TRBJ1-2 and V is TRBV7-9; D not certain. This clonotype originated in a woman aged 45 to 65 with Graves' hyperthyroidism that later progressed to Graves' ophthalmopathy. This chain's CDR3 is CASSLDWYGYTF. The CDR3 coding sequence is TGTGCCAGCAGCTTAGACTGGTATGGCTACACCTTC.